This T cell receptor beta chain was recovered during a study of beta chain features in type 1 diabetes. V dropped 3 bases and J dropped 7; count of bases not matched to a gene: 8. Per the germline V gene, CDR1 is GTSNPN and CDR2 is SVGIG (reference sequence). This CDR3 has 16 amino acids. This clone was recorded a few times. TCRB transcripts that were expressed got sequenced, as all of the isolated RNA had been reverse transcribed. Method: immunoSEQ multiplex PCR; TCRdb's copy keeps in-frame clones and lacks some. The sample includes about 360,000 clones, around 13% seen only once; the top ten take 0.017%.

The material sequenced was naive CD4+ T cells from blood. The TCR sequence derives from a man between 18 and 35 years old in good health. The rearrangement links TRBV30 to TRBJ2-1; 14 bases agree with TRBD2. The CDR3 DNA is TGTGCCTGGAGCGTAGACGGGACTAGCGGGAGAAATGAGCAGTTCTTC. Its protein is CAWSVDGTSGRNEQFF.